This T cell receptor beta chain was identified during a study of cytomegalovirus exposure and HLA in healthy donors. Primers included in the PCR were 60 Vbeta and 13 Jbeta primers. Sequencing was performed with immunoSEQ multiplex PCR; in TCRdb, only in-frame clones are kept and a portion is missing. This sample has around 90,000 clones; approximately 80% occur once, and the top ten carry around 3.5%. Per the germline V gene, CDR1 is GTSNPN and CDR2 is SVGIG (reference sequence). This CDR3 has 14 residues. Trimming at V came to 3 bases and at J to 2 bases, leaving 5 bases not matched to a gene. This clonotype was sampled from a male donor in good health and CMV-seropositive. This chain uses TRBV30 with TRBJ2-3; 7 bases map to TRBD2. Sequenced: PBMCs. CDR3 in amino acids: CAWREAGSTDTQYF. CDR3 nucleotides: TGTGCCTGGAGAGAAGCGGGATCCACAGATACGCAGTATTTT.